This T cell receptor beta chain was recovered during a study of shared clonotypes between healthy human individuals. CD45RO-negative, CCR7-positively selected cells formed the naive CD8 fraction, excluding terminally differentiated effector memory CD45RA+ cells. Germline V gene lookup returns CDR1 LGHNA and CDR2 YNFKEQ. The CDR3 runs 13 residues. The trim removed 5 bases at V and 4 bases at J, leaving 5 bases unmatched. As regards this clone: Being one base from a much bigger clone, this may be a read error.

Clones were read by immunoSEQ multiplex PCR, and TCRdb kept only the in-frame ones, dropping some. The sample lists roughly 1,800,000 clones; roughly 94% were seen once. The chain carries TRBV4-2 and TRBJ2-7, with 7 bases identical to TRBD2. Sequenced material: naive CD8+ T cells sorted from blood. The receptor was derived from a man aged 18 to 30 in good health. DNA of the CDR3: TGTGCCAGCAGCTTGGGGGGGAGTTACGAGCAGTACTTC. Amino acids: CASSLGGSYEQYF.